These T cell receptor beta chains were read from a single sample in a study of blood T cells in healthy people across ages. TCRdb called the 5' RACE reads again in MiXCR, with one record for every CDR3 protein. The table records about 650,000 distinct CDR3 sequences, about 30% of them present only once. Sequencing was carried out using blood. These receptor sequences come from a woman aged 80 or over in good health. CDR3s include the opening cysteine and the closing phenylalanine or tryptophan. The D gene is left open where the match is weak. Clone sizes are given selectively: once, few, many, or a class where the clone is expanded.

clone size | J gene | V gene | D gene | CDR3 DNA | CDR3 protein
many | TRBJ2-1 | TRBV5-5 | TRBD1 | TGTGCCACCGAAGACAGGGTAAACAATGAGCAGTTCTTC | CATEDRVNNEQFF
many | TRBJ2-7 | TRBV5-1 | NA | TGCGCCAGCAGCTTGGATCCAGGACCCTACGAGCAGTACTTC | CASSLDPGPYEQYF
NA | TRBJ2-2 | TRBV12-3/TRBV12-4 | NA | TGTGCCAGCAGTCCCCGGACGGTCACCGGGGAGCTGTTTTTT | CASSPRTVTGELFF
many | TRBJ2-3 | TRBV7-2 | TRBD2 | TGTGCCAGCAGCTTAGTAGCGGGGGCTCCAGATACGCAGTATTTT | CASSLVAGAPDTQYF
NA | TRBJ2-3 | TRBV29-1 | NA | TGCAGCGTTGTGGCTAGAGGGAGAGATACGCAGTATTTT | CSVVARGRDTQYF
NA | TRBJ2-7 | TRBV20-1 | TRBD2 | TGCGGTGCTAGAGGAATGGGACTAGCGGGGGGCTTATCCTACAATGAGCAGTACTTC | CGARGMGLAGGLSYNEQYF
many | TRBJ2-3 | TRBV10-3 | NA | TGTGCCATCGGAAGGAGAGACACAGATACGCAGTATTTT | CAIGRRDTDTQYF
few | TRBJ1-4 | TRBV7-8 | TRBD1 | TGTGTCTCGTGGGCAGGGGGCGCGGGAAGTAATGAAGAACTGTTTTTT | CVSWAGGAGSNEELFF
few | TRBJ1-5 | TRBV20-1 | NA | TGCAGTGCTACCGAGGCCACGGCTCAGCCCCAGCATTTT | CSATEATAQPQHF
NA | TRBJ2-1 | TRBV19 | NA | TGTGCCAGTAGGTTAGGGGGGGGCTACAATGAGCAGTTCTTC | CASRLGGGYNEQFF
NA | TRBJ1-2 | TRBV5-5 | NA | TGTGCCGGCAGCTTGGCCCAAGGTGACTACACCTTC | CAGSLAQGDYTF
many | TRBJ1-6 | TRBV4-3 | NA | TGCGCCAGCAGCCGCCAAGTACGGGGCTCACCCCTCCACTTT | CASSRQVRGSPLHF
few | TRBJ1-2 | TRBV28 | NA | TGTGCCAGCTGGGCTCCGGGACACTCTTATGGCTACACCTTC | CASWAPGHSYGYTF
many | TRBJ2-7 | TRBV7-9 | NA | TGTGCCAGCAGCTTCCCAGGGAACTCCTACGAGCAGTACTTC | CASSFPGNSYEQYF
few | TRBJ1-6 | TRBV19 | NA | TGTGCCAGTATGGACCGATATAATTCACCCCCCCACTTT | CASMDRYNSPPHF
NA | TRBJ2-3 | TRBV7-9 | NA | TGTGCCAGCAGCTTAGCTAACTCTCTGGTGCGAGATACGCAGTATTTT | CASSLANSLVRDTQYF
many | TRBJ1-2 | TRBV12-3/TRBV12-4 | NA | TGTGCCAGCACCTCCTGGGAGCATGGCTACACCTTC | CASTSWEHGYTF
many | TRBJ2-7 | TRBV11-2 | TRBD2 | TGTGCCAGCACCCTTGGACTAGCGGGGGCCTTGGGCGAGCAGTACTTC | CASTLGLAGALGEQYF
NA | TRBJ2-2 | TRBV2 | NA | TGTGCCAGCAGGTCTTTGATGGGGAACACCGGGGAGCTGTTTTTT | CASRSLMGNTGELFF
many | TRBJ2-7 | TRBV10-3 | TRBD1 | TGTGCCATCAGTGATAATGTCGGGACAGGGGCCCGCGAGCAGTACTTC | CAISDNVGTGAREQYF
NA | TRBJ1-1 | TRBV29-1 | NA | TGCAGCGTTGCAGGACGCGCCCAGCCGGGGACTGAAGCTTTCTTT | CSVAGRAQPGTEAFF
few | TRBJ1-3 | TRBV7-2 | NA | TGTGCCAGCAGCCCGACCGCTGGAAACACCATATATTTT | CASSPTAGNTIYF
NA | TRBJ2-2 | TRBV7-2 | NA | TGTGCCAGCAGCTTCGACAGTTGGAACGGGGAGCTGTTTTTT | CASSFDSWNGELFF
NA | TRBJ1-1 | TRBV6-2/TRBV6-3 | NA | TGTGCCAGCAGTTATGCGTGTGGGGGTATGAACACTGAAGCTTTCTTT | CASSYACGGMNTEAFF
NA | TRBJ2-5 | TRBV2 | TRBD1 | TGTGCCAGCAGTCTAAAGACAGGGGGCAATGAGCAGTACTTC | CASSLKTGGNEQYF